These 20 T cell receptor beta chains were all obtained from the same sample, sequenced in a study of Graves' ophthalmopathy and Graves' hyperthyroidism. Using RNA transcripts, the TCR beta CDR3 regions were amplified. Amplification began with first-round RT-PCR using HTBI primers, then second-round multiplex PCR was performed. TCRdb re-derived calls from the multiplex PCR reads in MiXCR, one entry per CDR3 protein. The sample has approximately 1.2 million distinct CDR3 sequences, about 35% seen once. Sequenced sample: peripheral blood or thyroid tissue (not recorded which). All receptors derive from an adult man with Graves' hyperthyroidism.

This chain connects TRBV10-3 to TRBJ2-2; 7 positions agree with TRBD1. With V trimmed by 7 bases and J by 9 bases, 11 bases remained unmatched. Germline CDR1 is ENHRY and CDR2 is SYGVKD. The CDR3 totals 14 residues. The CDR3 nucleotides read TGTGCCATCACGGAGGACAGGACCGGTTGGGAGCTGTTTTTT. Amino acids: CAITEDRTGWELFF.

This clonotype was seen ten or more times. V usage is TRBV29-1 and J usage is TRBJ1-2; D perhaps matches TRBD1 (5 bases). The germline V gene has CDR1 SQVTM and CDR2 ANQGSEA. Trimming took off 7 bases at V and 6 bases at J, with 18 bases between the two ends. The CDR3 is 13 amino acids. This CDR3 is CSAGRLLTDGYTF. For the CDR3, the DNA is TGCAGCGCCGGGAGACTCTTGACAGATGGCTACACCTTC.

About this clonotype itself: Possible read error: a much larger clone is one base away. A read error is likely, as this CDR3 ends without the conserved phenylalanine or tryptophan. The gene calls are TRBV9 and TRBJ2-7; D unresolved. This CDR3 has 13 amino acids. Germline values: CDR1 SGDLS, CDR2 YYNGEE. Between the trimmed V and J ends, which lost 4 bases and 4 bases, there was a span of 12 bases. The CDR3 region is CASSRVGNYEQYL. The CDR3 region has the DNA TGTGCCAGCAGCCGCGTTGGAAATTACGAGCAGTACCTC.

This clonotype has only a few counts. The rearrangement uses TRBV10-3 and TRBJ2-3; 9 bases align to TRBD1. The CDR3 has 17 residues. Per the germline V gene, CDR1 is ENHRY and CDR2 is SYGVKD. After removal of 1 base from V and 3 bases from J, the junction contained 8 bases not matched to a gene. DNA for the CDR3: TGTGCCATCAGTGAGTTAGGACAGGGGACGGCGACAGATACGCAGTATTTT. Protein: CAISELGQGTATDTQYF.

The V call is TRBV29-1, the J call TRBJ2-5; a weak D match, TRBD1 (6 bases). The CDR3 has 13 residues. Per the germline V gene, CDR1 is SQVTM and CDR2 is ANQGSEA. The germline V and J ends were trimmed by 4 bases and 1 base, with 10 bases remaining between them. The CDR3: CSVGTGTQETQYF. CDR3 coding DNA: TGCAGCGTTGGAACAGGGACCCAAGAGACCCAGTACTTC.

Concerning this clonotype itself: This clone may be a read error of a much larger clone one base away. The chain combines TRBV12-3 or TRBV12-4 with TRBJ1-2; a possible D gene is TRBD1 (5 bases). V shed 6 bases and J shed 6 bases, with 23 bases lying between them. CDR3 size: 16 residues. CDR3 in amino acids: CASSQRDGSLDHGYTF. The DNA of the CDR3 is TGTGCCAGCAGCCAGAGGGACGGATCTCTCGATCATGGCTACACCTTC.

The CDR3 is CSVATAERGTSSGNTIYF. CDR3 bases: TGCAGCGTAGCGACAGCGGAGAGGGGAACGAGCTCTGGAAACACCATATATTTT. The V call is TRBV29-1, the J call TRBJ1-3, with D possibly matching TRBD1 (5 bases). V gave up 6 bases and J gave up 0 bases, with 24 bases separating them. CDR3 length: 18 residues. Germline CDR1 is SQVTM and CDR2 is ANQGSEA.

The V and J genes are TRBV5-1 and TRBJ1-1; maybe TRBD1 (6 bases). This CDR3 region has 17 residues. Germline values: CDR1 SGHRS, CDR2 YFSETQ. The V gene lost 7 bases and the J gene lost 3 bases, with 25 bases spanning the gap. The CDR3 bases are TGCGCCAGCGGTCCGGGACACCGAATTCCCCCATACACTGAAGCTTTCTTT. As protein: CASGPGHRIPPYTEAFF.

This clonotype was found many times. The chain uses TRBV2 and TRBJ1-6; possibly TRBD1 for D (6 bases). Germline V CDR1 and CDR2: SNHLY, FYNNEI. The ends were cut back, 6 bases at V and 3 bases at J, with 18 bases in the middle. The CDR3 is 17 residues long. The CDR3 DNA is TGTGCCAGCAGCACCAACATCCCGGGACACTATAATTCACCCCTCCACTTT. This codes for CASSTNIPGHYNSPLHF.

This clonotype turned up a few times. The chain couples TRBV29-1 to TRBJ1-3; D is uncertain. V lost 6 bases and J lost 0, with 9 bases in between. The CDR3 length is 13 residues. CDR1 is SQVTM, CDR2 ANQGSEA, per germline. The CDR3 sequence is CSVLKSSGNTIYF. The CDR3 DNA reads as TGCAGCGTACTTAAGAGCTCTGGAAACACCATATATTTT.

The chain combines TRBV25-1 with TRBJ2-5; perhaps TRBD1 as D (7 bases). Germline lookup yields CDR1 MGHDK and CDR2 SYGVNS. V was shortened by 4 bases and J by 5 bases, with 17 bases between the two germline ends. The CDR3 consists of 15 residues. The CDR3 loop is CASSATRSGGETQYF. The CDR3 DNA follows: TGTGCCAGCAGTGCCACCCGATCAGGGGGGGAGACCCAGTACTTC.

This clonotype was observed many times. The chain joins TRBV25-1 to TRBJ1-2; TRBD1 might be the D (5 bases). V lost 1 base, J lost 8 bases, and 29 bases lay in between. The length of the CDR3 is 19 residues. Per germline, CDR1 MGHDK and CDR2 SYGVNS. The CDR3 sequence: CASSELGRETVPSQGGYTF. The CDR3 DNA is TGTGCCAGCAGTGAATTGGGCAGGGAGACTGTCCCGTCCCAAGGAGGCTACACCTTC.

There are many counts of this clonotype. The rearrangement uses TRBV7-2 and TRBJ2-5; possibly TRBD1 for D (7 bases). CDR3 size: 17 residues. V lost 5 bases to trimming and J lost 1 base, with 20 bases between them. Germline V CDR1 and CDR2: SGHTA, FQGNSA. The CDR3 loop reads CASSARGAVELQETQYF. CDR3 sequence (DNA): TGTGCCAGCAGCGCCAGGGGGGCGGTCGAGCTCCAAGAGACCCAGTACTTC.

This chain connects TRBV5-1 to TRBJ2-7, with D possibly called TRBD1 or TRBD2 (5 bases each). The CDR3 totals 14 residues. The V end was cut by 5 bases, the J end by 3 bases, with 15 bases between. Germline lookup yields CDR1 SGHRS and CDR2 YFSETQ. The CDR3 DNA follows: TGCGCCAGCAGTTACCGGGACGGAAACTACGAGCAGTACTTC. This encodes CASSYRDGNYEQYF.

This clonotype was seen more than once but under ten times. CDR3 in amino acids: CASSIREDSYEQYF. CDR3 nucleotides: TGTGCCAGTAGTATACGGGAGGACTCCTACGAGCAGTACTTC. This rearrangement joins TRBV19 to TRBJ2-7, with 7 bases fitting TRBD2. This CDR3 comprises 14 residues. Germline lookup yields CDR1 LNHDA and CDR2 SQIVND (reference sequence). With 2 bases clipped from V and 0 bases from J, the junction kept 1 base outside the gene matches.

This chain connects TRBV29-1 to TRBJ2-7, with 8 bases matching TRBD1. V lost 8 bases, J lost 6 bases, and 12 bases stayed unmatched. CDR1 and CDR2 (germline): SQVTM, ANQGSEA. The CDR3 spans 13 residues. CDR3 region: CSLPGGARREQYF. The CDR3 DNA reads TGCAGCTTACCAGGGGGCGCGCGGCGCGAGCAGTACTTC.

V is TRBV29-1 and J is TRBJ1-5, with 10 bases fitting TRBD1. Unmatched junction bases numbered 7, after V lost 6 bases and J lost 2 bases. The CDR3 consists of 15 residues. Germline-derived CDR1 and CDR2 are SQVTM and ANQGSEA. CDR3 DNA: TGCAGCGTGACCGGGACAGGGGCCGGCAATCAGCCCCAGCATTTT. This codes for CSVTGTGAGNQPQHF.

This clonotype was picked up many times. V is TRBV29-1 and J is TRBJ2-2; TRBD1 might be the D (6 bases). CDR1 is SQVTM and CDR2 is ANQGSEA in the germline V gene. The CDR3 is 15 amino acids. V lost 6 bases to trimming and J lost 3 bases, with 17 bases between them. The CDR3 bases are TGCAGCGTCGCCCCGGGCAGGGGATACACCGGGGAGCTGTTTTTT. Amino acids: CSVAPGRGYTGELFF.

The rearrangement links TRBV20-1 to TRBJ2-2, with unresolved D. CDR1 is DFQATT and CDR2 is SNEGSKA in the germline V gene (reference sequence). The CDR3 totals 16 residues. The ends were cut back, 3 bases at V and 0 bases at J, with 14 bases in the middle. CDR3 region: CSASSRLKTNTGELFF. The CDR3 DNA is TGCAGTGCTAGTTCCCGACTGAAAACGAACACCGGGGAGCTGTTTTTT.

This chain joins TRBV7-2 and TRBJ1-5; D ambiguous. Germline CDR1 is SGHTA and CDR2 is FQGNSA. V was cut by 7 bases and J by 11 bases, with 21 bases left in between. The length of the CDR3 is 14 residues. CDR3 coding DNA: TGTGCCAGCACCAAGACGGTCTTAAGGGAGACCCAGCATTTT. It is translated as CASTKTVLRETQHF.